This entry concerns a single T cell receptor (beta chain). This sample stems from a study of blood T cell repertoires in COVID-19. Study-wide context: Collection of acute and convalescent COVID-19 samples took place in the United States, Italy and Spain.

The authors' processing: The assay estimated nucleated cells by amplifying reference gene primers. The repertoire was sequenced with immunoSEQ multiplex PCR; TCRdb's copy has only in-frame clones and lacks some. V and J calls and clone size are as listed in that table; D and trimming were resolved from the DNA. The data show over 200,000 clones, about 83% seen once. Trimming cost V 4 bases and J 5 bases; bases outside gene matches: 4. The V gene's germline CDR1 is SGDLS and CDR2 YYNGEE. There are 14 residues in the CDR3. This sequence was found in a man older than 75 with acute or convalescent COVID-19. The source material was peripheral blood. The chain links TRBV9 to TRBJ2-5, with 11 nucleotides matching TRBD1. The CDR3 coding sequence is TGTGCCAGCAGCTCGGACAGGGGGCGTGAGACCCAGTACTTC. Its translation is CASSSDRGRETQYF.